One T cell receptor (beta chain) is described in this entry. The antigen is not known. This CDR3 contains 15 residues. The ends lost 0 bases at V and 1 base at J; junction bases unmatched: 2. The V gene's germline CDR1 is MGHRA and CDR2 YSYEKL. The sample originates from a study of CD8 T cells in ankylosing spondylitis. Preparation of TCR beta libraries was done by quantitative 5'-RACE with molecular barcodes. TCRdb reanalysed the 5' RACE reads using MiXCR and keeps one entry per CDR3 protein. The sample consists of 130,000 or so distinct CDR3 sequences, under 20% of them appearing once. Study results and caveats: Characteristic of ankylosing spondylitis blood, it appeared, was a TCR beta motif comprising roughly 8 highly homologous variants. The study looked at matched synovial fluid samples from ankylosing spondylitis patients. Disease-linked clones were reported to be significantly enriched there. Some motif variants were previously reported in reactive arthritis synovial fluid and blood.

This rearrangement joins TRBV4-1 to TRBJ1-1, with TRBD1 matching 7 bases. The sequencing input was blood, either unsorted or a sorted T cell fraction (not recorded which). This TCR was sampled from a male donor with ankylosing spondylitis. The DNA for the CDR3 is TGCGCCAGCAGCCAAGAAACAGGGGAGAACACTGAAGCTTTCTTT. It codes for CASSQETGENTEAFF.